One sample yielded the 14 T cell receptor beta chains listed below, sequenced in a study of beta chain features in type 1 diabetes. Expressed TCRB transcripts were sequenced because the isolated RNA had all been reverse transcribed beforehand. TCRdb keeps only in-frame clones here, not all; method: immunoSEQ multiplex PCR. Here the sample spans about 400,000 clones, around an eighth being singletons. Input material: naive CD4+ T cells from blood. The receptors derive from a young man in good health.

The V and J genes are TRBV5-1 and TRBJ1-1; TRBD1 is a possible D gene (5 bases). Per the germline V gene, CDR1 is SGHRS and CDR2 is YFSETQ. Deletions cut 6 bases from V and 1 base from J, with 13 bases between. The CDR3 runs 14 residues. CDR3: CASTSPDRNTEAFF. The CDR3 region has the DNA TGCGCCAGCACCTCCCCTGACAGGAACACTGAAGCTTTCTTT.

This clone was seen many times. CDR3 region: CSVQDSSETQYF. CDR3 nucleotides: TGCAGCGTACAGGATTCCTCAGAGACCCAGTACTTC. The genes are TRBV29-1 and TRBJ2-5; D might be TRBD1 (5 bases). The ends were cut back, 6 bases at V and 4 bases at J, with 12 bases in the middle. The CDR3 runs 12 residues. Germline V gene lookup returns CDR1 SQVTM and CDR2 ANQGSEA.

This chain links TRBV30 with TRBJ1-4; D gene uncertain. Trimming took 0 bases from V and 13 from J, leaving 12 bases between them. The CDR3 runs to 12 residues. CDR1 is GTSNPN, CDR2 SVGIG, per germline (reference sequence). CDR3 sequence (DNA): TGTGCCTGGAGTGTACTTGGACTTATACTGTTTTTT. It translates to CAWSVLGLILFF.

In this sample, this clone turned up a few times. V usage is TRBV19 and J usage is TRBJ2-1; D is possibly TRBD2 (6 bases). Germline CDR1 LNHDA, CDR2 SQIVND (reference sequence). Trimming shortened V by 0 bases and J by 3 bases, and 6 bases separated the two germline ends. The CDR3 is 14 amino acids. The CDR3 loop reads CASSIEGGYNEQFF. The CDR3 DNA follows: TGTGCCAGTAGTATAGAGGGAGGCTACAATGAGCAGTTCTTC.

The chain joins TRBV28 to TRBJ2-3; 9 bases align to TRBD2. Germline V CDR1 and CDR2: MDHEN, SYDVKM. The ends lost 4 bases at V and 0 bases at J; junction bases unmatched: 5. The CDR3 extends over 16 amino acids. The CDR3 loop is CASSSQREVSTDTQYF. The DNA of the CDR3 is TGTGCCAGCAGTTCCCAGCGGGAGGTTAGCACAGATACGCAGTATTTT.

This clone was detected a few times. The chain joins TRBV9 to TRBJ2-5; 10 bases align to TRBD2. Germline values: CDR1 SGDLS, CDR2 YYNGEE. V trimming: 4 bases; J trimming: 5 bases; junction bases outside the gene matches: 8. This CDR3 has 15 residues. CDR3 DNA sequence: TGTGCCAGCAGCCCCGGGACTAGCGTATTTGAGACCCAGTACTTC. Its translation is CASSPGTSVFETQYF. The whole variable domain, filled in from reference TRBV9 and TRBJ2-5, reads DSGVTQTPKHLITATGQRVTLRCSPRSGDLSVYWYQQSLDQGLQFLIQYYNGEERAKGNILERFSAQQFPDLHSELNLSSLELGDSALYFCASSPGTSVFETQYFGPGTRLLVL.

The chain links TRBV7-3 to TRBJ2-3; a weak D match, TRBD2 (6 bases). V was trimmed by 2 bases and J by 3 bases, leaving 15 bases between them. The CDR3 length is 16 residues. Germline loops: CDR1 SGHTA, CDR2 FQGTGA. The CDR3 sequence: CASSLGRDPVTDTQYF. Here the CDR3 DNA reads TGTGCCAGCAGCTTAGGGCGGGATCCAGTAACAGATACGCAGTATTTT.

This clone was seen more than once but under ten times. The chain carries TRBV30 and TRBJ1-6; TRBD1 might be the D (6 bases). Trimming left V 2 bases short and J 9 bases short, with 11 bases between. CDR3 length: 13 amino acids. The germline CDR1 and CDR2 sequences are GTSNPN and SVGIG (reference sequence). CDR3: CAWSQQGSSPLHF. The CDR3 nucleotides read TGTGCCTGGAGTCAACAGGGTAGTTCACCCCTCCACTTT.

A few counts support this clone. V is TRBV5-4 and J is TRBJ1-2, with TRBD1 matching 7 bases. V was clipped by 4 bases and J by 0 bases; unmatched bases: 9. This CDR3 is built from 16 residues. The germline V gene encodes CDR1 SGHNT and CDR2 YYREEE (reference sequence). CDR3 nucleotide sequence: TGTGCCAGCAGCGAACCGGGACAGTTAGCTAACTATGGCTACACCTTC. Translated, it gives CASSEPGQLANYGYTF.

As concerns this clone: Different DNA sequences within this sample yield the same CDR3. This CDR3 reads CASSPGTSGYNEQFF. As DNA, the CDR3 is TGTGCCAGCTCACCCGGGACTAGCGGATACAATGAGCAGTTCTTC. The rearrangement joins TRBV18 to TRBJ2-1; 11 nucleotides align to TRBD2. Germline V gene data show CDR1 as KGHSH and CDR2 as LQKENI. The trim removed 3 bases at V and 4 bases at J, leaving 2 bases unmatched. The CDR3 spans 15 residues.

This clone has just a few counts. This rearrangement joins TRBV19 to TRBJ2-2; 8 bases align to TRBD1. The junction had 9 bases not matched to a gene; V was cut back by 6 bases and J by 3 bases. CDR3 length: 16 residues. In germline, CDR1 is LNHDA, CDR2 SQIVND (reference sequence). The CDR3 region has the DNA TGTGCCAGTAGGACCGGGGACAGGAGATACACCGGGGAGCTGTTTTTT. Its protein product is CASRTGDRRYTGELFF.

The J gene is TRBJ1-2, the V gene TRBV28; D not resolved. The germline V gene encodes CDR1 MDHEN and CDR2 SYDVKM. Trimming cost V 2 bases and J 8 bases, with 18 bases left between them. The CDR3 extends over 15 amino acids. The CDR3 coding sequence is TGTGCCAGCAGTTTAGGTAGTGTCCATAGTTCAGGCTACACCTTC. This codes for CASSLGSVHSSGYTF.

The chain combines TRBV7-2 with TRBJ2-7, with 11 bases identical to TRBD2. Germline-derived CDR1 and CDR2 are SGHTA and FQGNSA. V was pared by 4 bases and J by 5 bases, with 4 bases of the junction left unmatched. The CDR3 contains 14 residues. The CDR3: CASSWTSGLDEQYF. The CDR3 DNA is TGTGCCAGCAGCTGGACTAGCGGGTTGGACGAGCAGTACTTC. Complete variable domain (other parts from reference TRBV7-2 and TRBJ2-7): GAGVSQSPSNKVTEKGKDVELRCDPISGHTALYWYRQSLGQGLEFLIYFQGNSAPDKSGLPSDRFSAERTGGSVSTLTIQRTQQEDSAVYLCASSWTSGLDEQYFGPGTRLTVT.

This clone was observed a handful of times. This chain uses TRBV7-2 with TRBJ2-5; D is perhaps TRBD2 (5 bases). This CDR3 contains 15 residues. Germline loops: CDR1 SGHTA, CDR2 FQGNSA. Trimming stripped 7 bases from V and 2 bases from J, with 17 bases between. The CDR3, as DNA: TGTGCCAGCACCCCGCACCCCGGGGTTCAAGAGACCCAGTACTTC. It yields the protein CASTPHPGVQETQYF.